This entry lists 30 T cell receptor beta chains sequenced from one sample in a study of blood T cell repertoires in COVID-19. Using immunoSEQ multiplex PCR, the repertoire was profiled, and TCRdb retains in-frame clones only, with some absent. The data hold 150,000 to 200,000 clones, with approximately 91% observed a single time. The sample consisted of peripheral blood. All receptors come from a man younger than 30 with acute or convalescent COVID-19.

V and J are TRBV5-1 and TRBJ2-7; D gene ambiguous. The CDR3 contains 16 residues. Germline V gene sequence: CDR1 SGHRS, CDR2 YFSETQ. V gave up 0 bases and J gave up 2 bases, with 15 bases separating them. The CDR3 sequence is CASSLAITAKTYEQYF. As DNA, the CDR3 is TGCGCCAGCAGCTTGGCCATAACAGCCAAGACCTACGAGCAGTACTTC.

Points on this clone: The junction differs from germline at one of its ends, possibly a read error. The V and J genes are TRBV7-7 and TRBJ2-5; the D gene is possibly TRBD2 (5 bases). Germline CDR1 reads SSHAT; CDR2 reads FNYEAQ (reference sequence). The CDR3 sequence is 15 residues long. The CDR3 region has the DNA TGTGCCAGCAGCCCTGGCGGAGGAGTGGAGGAGATCCAGTACTTC. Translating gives CASSPGGGVEEIQYF.

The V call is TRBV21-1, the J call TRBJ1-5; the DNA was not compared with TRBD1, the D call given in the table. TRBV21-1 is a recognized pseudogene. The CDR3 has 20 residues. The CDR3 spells CASSKGPGTGGAGSNQPQHF. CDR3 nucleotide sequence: TGTGCCAGCAGCAAAGGACCCGGGACAGGGGGCGCGGGCAGCAATCAGCCCCAGCATTTT.

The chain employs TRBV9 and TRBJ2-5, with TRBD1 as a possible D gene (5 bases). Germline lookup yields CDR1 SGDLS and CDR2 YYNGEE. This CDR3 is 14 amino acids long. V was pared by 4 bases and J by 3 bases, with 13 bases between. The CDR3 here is CASSPRTNEETQYF. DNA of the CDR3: TGTGCCAGCAGCCCACGGACAAACGAAGAGACCCAGTACTTC.

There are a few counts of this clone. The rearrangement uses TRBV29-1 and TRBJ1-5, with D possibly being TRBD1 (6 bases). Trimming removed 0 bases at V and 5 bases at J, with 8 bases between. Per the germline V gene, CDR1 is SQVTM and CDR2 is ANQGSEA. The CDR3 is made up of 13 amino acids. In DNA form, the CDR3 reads TGCAGCGTTGAAGAAGACAGGTATCAGCCCCAGCATTTT. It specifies CSVEEDRYQPQHF. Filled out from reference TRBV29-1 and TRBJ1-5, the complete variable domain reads SAVISQKPSRDICQRGTSLTIQCQVDSQVTMMFWYRQQPGQSLTLIATANQGSEATYESGFVIDKFPISRPNLTFSTLTVSNMSPEDSSIYLCSVEEDRYQPQHFGDGTRLSIL.

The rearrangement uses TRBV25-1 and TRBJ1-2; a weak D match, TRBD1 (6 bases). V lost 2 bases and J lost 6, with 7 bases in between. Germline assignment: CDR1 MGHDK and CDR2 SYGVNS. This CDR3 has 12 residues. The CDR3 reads CASSEQGNGYTF. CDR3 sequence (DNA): TGTGCCAGCAGTGAACAGGGGAATGGCTACACCTTC.

This CDR3 is CASSPGIQSNNEQFF. As DNA, the CDR3 is TGTGCCAGCAGCCCCGGGATTCAGAGTAACAATGAGCAGTTCTTC. The chain combines TRBV11-2 with TRBJ2-1, with a possible D match to TRBD2 (5 bases). The CDR3 totals 15 residues. The germline V gene encodes CDR1 SGHAT and CDR2 FQNNGV. V gave up 5 bases and J gave up 5 bases, with 16 bases separating them.

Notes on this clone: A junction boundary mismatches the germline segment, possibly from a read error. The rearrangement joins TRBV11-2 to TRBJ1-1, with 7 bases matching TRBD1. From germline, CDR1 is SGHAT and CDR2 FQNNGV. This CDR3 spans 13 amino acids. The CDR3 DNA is TGTGCCAGCAGCATAGAGTGGAGGGGGCATGCTTTCTTT. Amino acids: CASSIEWRGHAFF.

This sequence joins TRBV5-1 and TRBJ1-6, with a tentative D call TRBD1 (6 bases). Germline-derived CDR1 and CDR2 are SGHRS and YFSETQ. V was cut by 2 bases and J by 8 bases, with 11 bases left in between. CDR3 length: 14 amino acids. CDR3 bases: TGCGCCAGCAGCTTTACAGGGCCGGATTCACCCCTCCACTTT. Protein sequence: CASSFTGPDSPLHF.

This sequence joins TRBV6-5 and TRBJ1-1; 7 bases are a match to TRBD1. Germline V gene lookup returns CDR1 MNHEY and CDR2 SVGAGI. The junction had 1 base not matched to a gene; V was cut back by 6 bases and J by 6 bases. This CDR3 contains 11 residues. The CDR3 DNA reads TGTGCCAGCAGCGGACAGGCTGAAGCTTTCTTT. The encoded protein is CASSGQAEAFF.

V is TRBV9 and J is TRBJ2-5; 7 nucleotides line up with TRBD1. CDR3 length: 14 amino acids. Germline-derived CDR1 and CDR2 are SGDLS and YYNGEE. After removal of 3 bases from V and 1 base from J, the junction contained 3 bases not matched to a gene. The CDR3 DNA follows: TGTGCCAGCAGCGGATGGACAGGCCAAGAGACCCAGTACTTC. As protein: CASSGWTGQETQYF.

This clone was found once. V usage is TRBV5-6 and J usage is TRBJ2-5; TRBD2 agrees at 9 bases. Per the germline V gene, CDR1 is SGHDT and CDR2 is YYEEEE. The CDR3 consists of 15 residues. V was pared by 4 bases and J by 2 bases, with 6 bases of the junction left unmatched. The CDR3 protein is CASSTGLAVQETQYF. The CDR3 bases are TGTGCCAGCAGCACGGGACTAGCTGTACAAGAGACCCAGTACTTC.

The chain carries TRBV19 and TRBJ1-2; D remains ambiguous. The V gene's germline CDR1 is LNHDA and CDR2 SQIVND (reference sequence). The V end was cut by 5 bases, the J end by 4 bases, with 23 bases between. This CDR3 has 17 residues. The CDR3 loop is CASSPTTLEGNSYGYTF. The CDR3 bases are TGTGCCAGTAGTCCGACTACGCTGGAGGGTAATAGCTATGGCTACACCTTC.

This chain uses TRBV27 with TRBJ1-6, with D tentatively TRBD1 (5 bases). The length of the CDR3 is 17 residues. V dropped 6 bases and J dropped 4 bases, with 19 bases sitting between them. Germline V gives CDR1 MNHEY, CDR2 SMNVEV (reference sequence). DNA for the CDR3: TGTGCCAGCAGCGCACTCCCCGGGGGGGGATATAATTCACCCCTCCACTTT. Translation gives CASSALPGGGYNSPLHF.

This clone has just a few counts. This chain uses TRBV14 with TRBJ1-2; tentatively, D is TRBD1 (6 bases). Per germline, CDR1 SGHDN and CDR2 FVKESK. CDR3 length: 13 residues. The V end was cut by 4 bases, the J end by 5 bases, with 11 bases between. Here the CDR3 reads CASSRDRTYGYTF. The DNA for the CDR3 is TGTGCCAGCAGCCGTGACAGGACGTATGGCTACACCTTC.

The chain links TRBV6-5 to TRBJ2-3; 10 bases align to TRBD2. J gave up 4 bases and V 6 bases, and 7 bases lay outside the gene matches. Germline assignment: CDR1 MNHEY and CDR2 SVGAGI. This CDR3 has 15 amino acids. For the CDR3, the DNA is TGTGCCAGCAGCCCGGGGACTAGCGAGCCAGATACGCAGTATTTT. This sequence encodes CASSPGTSEPDTQYF.

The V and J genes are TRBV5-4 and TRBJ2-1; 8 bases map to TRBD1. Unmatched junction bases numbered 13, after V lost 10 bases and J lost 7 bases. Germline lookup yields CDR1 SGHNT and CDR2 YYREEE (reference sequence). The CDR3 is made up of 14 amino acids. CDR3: CAGGYRTGSNEQFF. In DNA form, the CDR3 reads TGTGCCGGGGGTTATAGGACAGGGTCGAATGAGCAGTTCTTC.

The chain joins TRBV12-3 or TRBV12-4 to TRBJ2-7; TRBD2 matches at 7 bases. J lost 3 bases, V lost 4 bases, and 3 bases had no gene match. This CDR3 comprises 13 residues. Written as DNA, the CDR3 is TGTGCCAGCAGTTCCGGGACTAACTACGAGCAGTACTTC. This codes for CASSSGTNYEQYF.

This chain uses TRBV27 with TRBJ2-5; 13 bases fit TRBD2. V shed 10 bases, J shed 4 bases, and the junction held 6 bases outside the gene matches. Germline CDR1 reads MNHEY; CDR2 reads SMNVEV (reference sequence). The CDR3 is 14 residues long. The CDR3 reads CATRTSGRAETQYF. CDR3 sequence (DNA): TGTGCCACCAGAACTAGCGGGAGGGCAGAGACCCAGTACTTC.

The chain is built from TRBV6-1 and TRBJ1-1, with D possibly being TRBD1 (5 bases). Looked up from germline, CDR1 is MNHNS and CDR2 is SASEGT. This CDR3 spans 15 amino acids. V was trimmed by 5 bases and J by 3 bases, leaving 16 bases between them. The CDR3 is CASSSMGGPDTEAFF. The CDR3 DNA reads TGTGCCAGCAGTTCTATGGGGGGTCCGGACACTGAAGCTTTCTTT.

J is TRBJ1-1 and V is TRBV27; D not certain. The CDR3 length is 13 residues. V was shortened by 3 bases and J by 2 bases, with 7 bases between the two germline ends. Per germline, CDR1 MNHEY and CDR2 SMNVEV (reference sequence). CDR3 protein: CASSFFLNTEAFF. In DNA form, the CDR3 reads TGTGCCAGCAGTTTCTTTCTCAACACTGAAGCTTTCTTT.

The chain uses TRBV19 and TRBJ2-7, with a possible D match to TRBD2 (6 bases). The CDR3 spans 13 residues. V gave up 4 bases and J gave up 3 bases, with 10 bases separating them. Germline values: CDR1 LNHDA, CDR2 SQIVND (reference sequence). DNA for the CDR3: TGTGCCAGTAGTAGGGGACTTGACTACGAGCAGTACTTC. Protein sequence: CASSRGLDYEQYF.

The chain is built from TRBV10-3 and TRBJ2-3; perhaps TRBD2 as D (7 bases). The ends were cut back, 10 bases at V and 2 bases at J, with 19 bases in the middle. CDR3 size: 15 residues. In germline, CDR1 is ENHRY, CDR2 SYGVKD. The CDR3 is CATLGGPRDTDTQYF. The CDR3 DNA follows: TGTGCCACCCTGGGGGGGCCCCGGGACACAGATACGCAGTATTTT.

The CDR3 nucleotides read TGCGCCAGCAGTCGAGAGCAGGGAGGGACAGGGAATGGCTACACCTTC. Protein sequence: CASSREQGGTGNGYTF. V gene TRBV5-1 combines with J gene TRBJ1-2; TRBD1 matches at 9 bases. V gave up 5 bases and J gave up 6 bases; unmatched junction bases: 14. Germline V gene lookup returns CDR1 SGHRS and CDR2 YFSETQ. The CDR3 loop spans 16 amino acids.

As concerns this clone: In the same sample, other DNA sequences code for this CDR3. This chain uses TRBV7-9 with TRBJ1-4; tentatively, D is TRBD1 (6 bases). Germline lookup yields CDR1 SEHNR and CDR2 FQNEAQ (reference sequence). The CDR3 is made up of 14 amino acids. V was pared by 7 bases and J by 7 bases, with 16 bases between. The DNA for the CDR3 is TGTGCCAGCACACAAACAGGGACCATTGAAAAACTGTTTTTT. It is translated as CASTQTGTIEKLFF.

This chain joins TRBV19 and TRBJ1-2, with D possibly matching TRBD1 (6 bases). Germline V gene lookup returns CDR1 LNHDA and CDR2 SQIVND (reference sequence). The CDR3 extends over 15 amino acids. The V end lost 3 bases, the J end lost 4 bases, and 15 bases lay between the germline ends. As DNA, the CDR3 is TGTGCCAGTAGTATTGTGACGGCAGGGGTCTATGGCTACACCTTC. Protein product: CASSIVTAGVYGYTF.

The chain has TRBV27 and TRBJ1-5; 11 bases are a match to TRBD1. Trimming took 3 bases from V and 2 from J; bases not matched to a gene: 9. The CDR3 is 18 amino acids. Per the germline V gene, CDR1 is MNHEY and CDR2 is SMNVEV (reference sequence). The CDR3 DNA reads TGTGCCAGCAGTTTCCTGCCGGGACAGGGGGGAGGCAATCAGCCCCAGCATTTT. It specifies CASSFLPGQGGGNQPQHF.

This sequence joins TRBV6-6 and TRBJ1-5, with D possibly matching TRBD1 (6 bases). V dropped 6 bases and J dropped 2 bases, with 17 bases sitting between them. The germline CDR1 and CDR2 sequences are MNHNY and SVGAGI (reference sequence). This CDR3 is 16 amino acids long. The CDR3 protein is CASSQQQGQGNQPQHF. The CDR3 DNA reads TGTGCCAGCAGCCAACAGCAGGGGCAGGGCAATCAGCCCCAGCATTTT.

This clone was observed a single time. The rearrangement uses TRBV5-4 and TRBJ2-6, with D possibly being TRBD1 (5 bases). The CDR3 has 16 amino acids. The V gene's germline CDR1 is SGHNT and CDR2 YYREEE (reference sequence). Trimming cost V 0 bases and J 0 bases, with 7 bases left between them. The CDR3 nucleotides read TGTGCCAGCAGCTTGGGACAGCTCTCTGGGGCCAACGTCCTGACTTTC. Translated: CASSLGQLSGANVLTF.

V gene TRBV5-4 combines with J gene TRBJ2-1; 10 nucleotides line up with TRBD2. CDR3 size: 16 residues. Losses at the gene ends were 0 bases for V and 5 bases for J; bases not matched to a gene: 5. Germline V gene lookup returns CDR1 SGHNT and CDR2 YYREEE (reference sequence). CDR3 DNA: TGTGCCAGCAGCTTGGGTTCGCTAGCGGGGGACAATGAGCAGTTCTTC. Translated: CASSLGSLAGDNEQFF.